What follows are 22 T cell receptor beta chains derived from one specimen sequenced in a study of T cell clonality in common variable immunodeficiency. These TCRs are of unknown antigen specificity. TCRdb's copy holds only in-frame clones and misses some; the assay was immunoSEQ multiplex PCR. The sample presents about 28,000 clones, none singletons. General study results and limits: Fewer deletions and N-nucleotide insertions were reportedly seen in common variable immunodeficiency TCR beta sequences.

The sample comprised peripheral blood mononuclear cells. The receptors originated from a human donor with common variable immunodeficiency.

In this sample, this clone turned up many times. The read gets to within 3 residues of the CDR3 end, and the germline J gene fills in the rest. The chain uses TRBV7-2 and TRBJ1-1; weak D call: TRBD1 (5 bases). This CDR3 contains 15 residues. The V and J ends lost 0 bases and 3 bases respectively, with 11 bases between them. The germline V gene has CDR1 SGHTA and CDR2 FQGNSA. Incomplete CDR3 DNA: TGTGCCAGCAGCTTAGCGTTGACAGCTCACACTGAA. Its protein is CASSLALTAHTE. The entire CDR3 is CASSLALTAHTEAFF.

This clone was detected only a few times. The CDR3 bases that were read are TGTGCCAGCAGCTCTACTGGACAGGGGGCGCGGGGC. Translating gives CASSSTGQGARG. The CDR3 reads in full as CASSSTGQGARGYTF. The V and J genes are TRBV7-3 and TRBJ1-2; 11 positions match TRBD1. The DNA ends 3 residues before the CDR3 does, and the rest of the CDR3 is filled in from the germline J gene. The CDR3 spans 15 residues. Looked up from germline, CDR1 is SGHTA and CDR2 is FQGTGA.

About this clone itself: Coverage ceases 3 residues before the CDR3 finishes, and the germline J gene fills in the end. V usage is TRBV30 and J usage is TRBJ1-1; D gene uncertain. With 2 bases removed from V and 3 bases from J, the gap between germline ends came to 16 bases. Germline V gene sequence: CDR1 GTSNPN, CDR2 SVGIG (reference sequence). This CDR3 has 15 amino acids. CDR3 sequence reads: CAWSFRGKAYTEAFF. The CDR3 bases that were read are TGTGCCTGGAGTTTCCGGGGAAAAGCCTACACTGAA. The whole variable domain, remainder taken from reference TRBV30 and TRBJ1-1, is SQTIHQWPATLVQPVGSPLSLECTVEGTSNPNLYWYRQAAGRGLQLLFYSVGIGQISSEVPQNLSASRPQDRQFILSSKKLLLSDSGFYLCAWSFRGKAYTEAFFGQGTRLTVV.

Of note for this clone: The DNA ends 3 residues before the CDR3 does, and the rest of the CDR3 is filled in from the germline J gene. The J gene is TRBJ1-5, the V gene TRBV6-1, with D perhaps matching TRBD1 (6 bases). V lost 0 bases to trimming and J lost 5 bases, with 14 bases between them. Germline loops: CDR1 MNHNS, CDR2 SASEGT. CDR3 length: 16 amino acids. The CDR3 DNA, read in part, is TGTGCCAGCAGTGAAGCGATCTGGGGGCCTTATCAGCCC. Translated, it gives CASSEAIWGPYQP. The complete CDR3 protein is CASSEAIWGPYQPQHF.

As regards this clone: The DNA ends 3 residues before the CDR3 does, and the rest of the CDR3 is filled in from the germline J gene. The chain combines TRBV7-9 with TRBJ1-2, with 8 bases aligning to TRBD1. The length of the CDR3 is 15 residues. Germline CDR1 and CDR2: SEHNR and FQNEAQ (reference sequence). Trimming took 3 bases from V and 1 from J; bases not matched to a gene: 4. CDR3 sequence: CASSFLDRGNYGYTF. Incomplete CDR3 DNA: TGTGCCAGCAGCTTCCTTGACAGGGGTAACTATGGC. Full variable domain (outside the CDR3, taken from reference TRBV7-9 and TRBJ1-2): DTGVSQNPRHKITKRGQNVTFRCDPISEHNRLYWYRQTLGQGPEFLTYFQNEAQLEKSRLLSDRFSAERPKGSFSTLEIQRTEQGDSAMYLCASSFLDRGNYGYTFGSGTRLTVV.

This clone was seen at least ten times. Read coverage stops 3 residues before the CDR3 terminus; the germline J gene supplies the remainder. The V gene is TRBV15, the J gene TRBJ2-5; D is possibly TRBD2 (6 bases). The germline V gene encodes CDR1 LNHNV and CDR2 YYDKDF (reference sequence). The CDR3 covers 16 residues. Trimming removed 1 base at V and 4 bases at J, with 16 bases between. Incomplete CDR3 DNA: TGTGCCACCAGCAGAGTGGAGGGGCTTTGGGGAGAGACC. Residues: CATSRVEGLWGET. In full, the CDR3 reads CATSRVEGLWGETQYF.

With regard to this clone: The missing CDR3 end, 3 residues past where the read stops, is filled in from the germline J gene. The rearrangement joins TRBV19 to TRBJ1-4; tentative D call: TRBD1 (6 bases). The CDR3 contains 13 residues. The germline V and J ends were trimmed by 7 bases and 5 bases, with 11 bases remaining between them. In germline, CDR1 is LNHDA, CDR2 SQIVND (reference sequence). CDR3 DNA (partial): TGTGCCAGTACCGAAGGGGGAAATGAAAAA. Translating it yields CASTEGGNEK. The entire CDR3 protein reads CASTEGGNEKLFF.

The table lists this clone with many counts. The missing CDR3 end, 3 residues past where the read stops, is filled in from the germline J gene. The chain recombines TRBV2 with TRBJ2-1; no reliable D call. Trimming stripped 7 bases from V and 3 bases from J, with 7 bases between. This CDR3 comprises 12 residues. In germline, CDR1 is SNHLY, CDR2 FYNNEI. The sequenced part of the CDR3 DNA is TGTGCCAGCACCTCCGGCTACAATGAG. Amino acid sequence: CASTSGYNE. The CDR3 as a whole reads CASTSGYNEQFF.

To note about this clone: The CDR3 end lies 3 residues beyond the end of the read and is filled in from the germline J gene. V gene TRBV30 combines with J gene TRBJ1-6; 7 bases are shared with TRBD1. The CDR3 length is 15 residues. Germline V lookup: CDR1 GTSNPN, CDR2 SVGIG (reference sequence). The V segment lost 0 bases and the J segment 8 bases; nucleotides outside the gene matches: 7. The CDR3 protein is CAWSVRAGGYSPLHF. Incomplete CDR3 DNA: TGTGCCTGGAGTGTTCGGGCAGGGGGTTATTCACCC.

The table lists this clone with many counts. Read sequence stops 3 residues before the CDR3 end, and the germline J gene provides the missing end. This chain joins TRBV5-1 and TRBJ2-7; no reliable D call. The germline V gene encodes CDR1 SGHRS and CDR2 YFSETQ. Trimming pared 4 bases from V and 5 bases from J, leaving 16 bases between. CDR3 size: 14 residues. This chain's CDR3 is CASSPGPNSDEQYF. CDR3 DNA (partial): TGCGCCAGCAGCCCCGGTCCTAACTCTGACGAG.

This clone was counted only a few times. The observed sequence ends 3 residues before the CDR3 terminus, with the missing tail filled in from the germline J gene. The chain combines TRBV6-1 with TRBJ1-5; D is perhaps TRBD1 (5 bases). The CDR3 contains 19 residues. V was pared by 2 bases and J by 0 bases, with 20 bases between. CDR1 and CDR2 (germline): MNHNS, SASEGT. CDR3 loop: CASSERAWAGPYSNQPQHF. CDR3 DNA, as far as it was read: TGTGCCAGCAGTGAACGGGCGTGGGCAGGGCCGTATAGCAATCAGCCC.

A remark on this clone: The read ends 3 residues before the CDR3 terminus; that terminus is restored from the germline J gene. The rearrangement uses TRBV6-2 or TRBV6-3 and TRBJ2-7; 9 nucleotides match TRBD2. The CDR3 is 13 residues long. Germline CDR1 MNHEY, CDR2 SVGEGT. J lost 4 bases, V lost 8 bases, and 6 bases had no gene match. The CDR3 is CASLASGDYEQYF. The DNA read from the CDR3 is TGTGCCAGCCTGGCTAGCGGGGATTACGAG.

In its sample, this clone was seen many times. The observed sequence ends 3 residues before the CDR3 terminus, with the missing tail filled in from the germline J gene. The V and J genes are TRBV5-6 and TRBJ1-1; TRBD1 matches at 7 bases. Trimming removed 1 base from V and 3 bases from J; junction bases left unmatched: 6. CDR1 is SGHDT, CDR2 YYEEEE, per germline. The CDR3 is 15 residues long. The sequenced part of the CDR3 DNA is TGTGCCAGCAGCTTGAGGGGGCTAACATACACTGAA. This gives the protein CASSLRGLTYTE. In full, the CDR3 reads CASSLRGLTYTEAFF.

Note on this clone: The read ends 3 residues before the CDR3 terminus; that terminus is restored from the germline J gene. The chain recombines TRBV5-8 with TRBJ2-5; 8 positions agree with TRBD1. V lost 1 base to trimming and J lost 7 bases; unmatched junction nucleotides: 9. The length of the CDR3 is 15 residues. Germline CDR1 and CDR2: SGHTS and YDEGEE. The CDR3 loop is CASSLFRTGSGTQYF. The CDR3 DNA, read in part, is TGTGCCAGCAGCTTGTTTAGGACAGGGTCCGGGACC. Variable domain in full (rest from reference TRBV5-8 and TRBJ2-5): EAGVTQSPTHLIKTRGQQATLRCSPISGHTSVYWYQQALGLGLQFLLWYDEGEERNRGNFPPRFSGRQFPNYSSELNVNALELEDSALYLCASSLFRTGSGTQYFGPGTRLLVL.

Comments on this clone: The sequence runs out 3 residues before the end of the CDR3; the remainder is reconstructed from the germline J gene. The rearrangement links TRBV29-1 to TRBJ1-2; the match to TRBD1 covers 7 bases. Per germline, CDR1 SQVTM and CDR2 ANQGSEA. V shed 3 bases and J 2 bases; nucleotides not matched to a gene: 6. The CDR3 extends over 14 amino acids. Incomplete CDR3 DNA: TGCAGCGTTGACGGCCCAGGGGGGAACTATGGC. This encodes CSVDGPGGNYG. The whole CDR3 is CSVDGPGGNYGYTF.

This clone was counted only a few times. The read is 3 residues too short to cover the CDR3 end, so that end is filled in from the germline J gene. The chain uses TRBV19 and TRBJ1-6; tentative D call: TRBD1 (6 bases). V lost 3 bases and J lost 8, with 11 bases in between. Germline V gives CDR1 LNHDA, CDR2 SQIVND (reference sequence). CDR3 length: 14 amino acids. CDR3 sequence reads: CASSMTGDYSPLHF. The covered CDR3 bases are TGTGCCAGTAGTATGACAGGAGACTATTCACCC.

This clone appeared many times. The sequenced fragment ends 3 residues before the CDR3 boundary, so the rest is inferred from the germline J gene. This chain connects TRBV20-1 to TRBJ2-4, with TRBD2 matching 8 bases. The ends lost 0 bases at V and 0 bases at J; junction bases unmatched: 7. The CDR3 length is 17 residues. Germline V gene lookup returns CDR1 DFQATT and CDR2 SNEGSKA (reference sequence). The chain's CDR3 is CSARDPAGGLAKNIQYF. The part of the CDR3 DNA that was read is TGCAGTGCTAGAGATCCGGCGGGGGGACTAGCCAAAAACATT.

In this sample, this clone turned up a few times. CDR3 bases read: TGTGCCAGCAGCGTATCCCCCACAGGGCTCGGCAAGCCC. Encoded protein: CASSVSPTGLGKP. The full CDR3 is CASSVSPTGLGKPQHF. This sequence joins TRBV7-6 and TRBJ1-5; weak D call: TRBD1 (6 bases). The read finishes 3 residues shy of the CDR3 end, and the germline J gene is used to complete it. This CDR3 region has 16 residues. The germline V gene has CDR1 SGHVS and CDR2 FNYEAQ. V was shortened by 5 bases and J by 8 bases, with 22 bases between the two germline ends.

This clone was observed at least ten times. The CDR3 goes on 3 residues after the read ends, and that part is filled in from the germline J gene. The chain has TRBV18 and TRBJ1-4; TRBD1 matches 7 bases. The CDR3 length is 14 residues. V was pared by 4 bases and J by 7 bases, with 6 bases of the junction left unmatched. Germline CDR1 KGHSH, CDR2 LQKENI. CDR3 sequence: CASSQGAQGEKLFF. CDR3 bases read: TGTGCCAGCTCACAGGGGGCGCAGGGTGAAAAA. Based on the CDR3 plus reference TRBV18 and TRBJ1-4, the full variable domain is NAGVMQNPRHLVRRRGQEARLRCSPMKGHSHVYWYRQLPEEGLKFMVYLQKENIIDESGMPKERFSAEFPKEGPSILRIQQVVRGDSAAYFCASSQGAQGEKLFFGSGTQLSVL.

The sample holds many counts of this clone. Read data end 3 residues before the CDR3 end; the end is taken from the germline J gene. The V and J genes are TRBV20-1 and TRBJ1-1; 10 bases line up with TRBD1. CDR3 length: 15 amino acids. Germline V gene data show CDR1 as DFQATT and CDR2 as SNEGSKA (reference sequence). The J segment lost 5 bases and the V segment lost 1 base, leaving 7 bases of the junction unmatched. Partial CDR3 DNA: TGCAGTGCTAGAGGTCGACAGGGGGCGAGAACTGAA. This encodes CSARGRQGARTE. The entire CDR3 is CSARGRQGARTEAFF.

This clone was seen repeatedly, ten times or more. The CDR3 end is not reached by the read, which stops 3 residues before it; the germline J gene fills it in. The chain is built from TRBV5-1 and TRBJ2-5; 12 bases map to TRBD2. Trimming removed 4 bases from V and 4 bases from J; junction bases left unmatched: 8. CDR3 size: 16 residues. CDR1 is SGHRS and CDR2 is YFSETQ in the germline V gene. The chain's CDR3 is CASSRPTSGGSETQYF. CDR3 DNA, as far as it was read: TGCGCCAGCAGCCGACCGACTAGCGGGGGCTCAGAGACC.

This clone has at least ten counts. CDR3 amino acids: CASTQTGSNYGYTF. Incomplete CDR3 DNA: TGTGCCAGCACCCAGACAGGATCTAACTATGGC. V is TRBV6-2 or TRBV6-3 and J is TRBJ1-2, with a tentative D call TRBD1 (6 bases). Coverage ceases 3 residues before the CDR3 finishes, and the germline J gene fills in the end. This CDR3 region has 14 residues. The V end was cut by 7 bases, the J end by 0 bases, with 12 bases between. Germline-derived CDR1 and CDR2 are MNHEY and SVGEGT.